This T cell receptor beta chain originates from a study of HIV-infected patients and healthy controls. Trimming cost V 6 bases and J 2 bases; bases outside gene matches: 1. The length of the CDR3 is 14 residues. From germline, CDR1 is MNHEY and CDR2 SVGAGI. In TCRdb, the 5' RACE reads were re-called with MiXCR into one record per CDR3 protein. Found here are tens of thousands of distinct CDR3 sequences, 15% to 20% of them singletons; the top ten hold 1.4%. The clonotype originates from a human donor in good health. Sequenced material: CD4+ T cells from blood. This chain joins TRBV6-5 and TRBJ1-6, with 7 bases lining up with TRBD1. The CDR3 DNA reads TGTGCCAGCAGAGGGACAGCCTATAATTCACCCCTCCACTTT. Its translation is CASRGTAYNSPLHF.